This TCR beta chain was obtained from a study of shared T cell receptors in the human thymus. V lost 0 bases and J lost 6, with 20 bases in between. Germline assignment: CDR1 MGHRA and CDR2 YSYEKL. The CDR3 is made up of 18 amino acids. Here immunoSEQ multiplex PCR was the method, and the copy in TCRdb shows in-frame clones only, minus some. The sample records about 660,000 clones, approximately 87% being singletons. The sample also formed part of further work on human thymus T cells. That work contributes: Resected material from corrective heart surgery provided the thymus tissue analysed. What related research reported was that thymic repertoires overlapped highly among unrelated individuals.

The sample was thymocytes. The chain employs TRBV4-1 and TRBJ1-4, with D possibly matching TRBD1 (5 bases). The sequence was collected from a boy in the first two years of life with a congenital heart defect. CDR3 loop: CASSQERTYGANHEKLFF. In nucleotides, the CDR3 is TGCGCCAGCAGCCAAGAGAGGACATATGGGGCAAACCATGAAAAACTGTTTTTT.